The present TCR beta chain was sequenced within a study of blood T cell repertoires in COVID-19. Background on the study: Collection of acute and convalescent COVID-19 samples took place in the United States, Italy and Spain. Sources were T cells, B-cell-depleted T cells, or PBMCs; the material itself was cDNA or gDNA.

As originally analysed: Nucleated cell counts were estimated from reference gene primer amplification. Produced via immunoSEQ multiplex PCR; TCRdb's table is partial and in-frame only. The DNA was the basis for D and trimming; V, J and clone size are from that table. The sample carries over 95,000 clones, approximately 84% recorded once. A few counts support this clone. Per germline, CDR1 SEHNR and CDR2 FQNEAQ (reference sequence). The J segment lost 5 bases and the V segment lost 4 bases, leaving 4 bases of the junction unmatched. This CDR3 region has 13 residues. This TCR derives from a woman aged 55-70 years with acute or convalescent COVID-19. The genes are TRBV7-9 and TRBJ1-2, with 7 bases lining up with TRBD1. Input material: peripheral blood. CDR3 nucleotide sequence: TGTGCCAGCAGCTATAAGGGGGCTTATGGCTACACCTTC. Protein sequence: CASSYKGAYGYTF.